This TCR beta chain was sequenced for a study of cytomegalovirus exposure and HLA in healthy donors. The wider study: Earlier, 110 million or so unique TCR beta sequences were recovered from approximately 180 million T cells by an analysis. Findings and caveats of the study: What was likely a sequencing artifact was a cluster of highly shared sequence variants.

This CDR3 has 15 amino acids. The V gene end was trimmed by 0 bases and the J gene end by 2 bases; junction bases not matched to a gene: 3. Germline V lookup: CDR1 KGHSH, CDR2 LQKENI. PCR was performed using 60 Vbeta and 13 Jbeta primers. The protocol was immunoSEQ multiplex PCR, while the TCRdb copy is restricted to in-frame clones and leaves out a portion. This table holds over 80,000 clones, roughly four fifths found once. With respect to this clone: What it recognizes is unknown. Other DNA sequences in this specimen translate into the identical CDR3.

The sequence was collected from a man aged 40-50 years in good health and CMV-seropositive. The chain joins TRBV18 to TRBJ1-1; 7 nucleotides line up with TRBD1. The sample taken for sequencing was PBMCs. The CDR3 spells CASSPPTGRNTEAFF. CDR3 coding DNA: TGTGCCAGCTCACCACCGACAGGGCGAAACACTGAAGCTTTCTTT.